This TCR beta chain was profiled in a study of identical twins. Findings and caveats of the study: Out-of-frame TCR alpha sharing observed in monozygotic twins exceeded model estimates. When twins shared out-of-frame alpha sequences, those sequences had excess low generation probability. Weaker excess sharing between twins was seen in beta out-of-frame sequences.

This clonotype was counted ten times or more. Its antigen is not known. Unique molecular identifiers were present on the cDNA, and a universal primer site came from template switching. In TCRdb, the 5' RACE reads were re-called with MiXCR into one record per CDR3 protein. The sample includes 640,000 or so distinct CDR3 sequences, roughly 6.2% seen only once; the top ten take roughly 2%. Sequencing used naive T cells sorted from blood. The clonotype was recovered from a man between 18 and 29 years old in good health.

CDR3: CSVRYYLLARETDTQYF. Here the CDR3 DNA reads TGCAGCGTTCGATATTACCTACTAGCGAGAGAGACAGATACGCAGTATTTT. The chain links TRBV29-1 to TRBJ2-3, with TRBD2 matching 7 bases. The CDR3 spans 17 residues. V was pared by 5 bases and J by 3 bases, with 17 bases of the junction left unmatched. Germline V gene sequence: CDR1 SQVTM, CDR2 ANQGSEA.